The source of this TCR beta chain is a study of blood T cell repertoires in COVID-19. Study background: The United States, Italy and Spain were the sources of the acute and convalescent COVID-19 samples.

Produced via immunoSEQ multiplex PCR; TCRdb's table is partial and in-frame only. The table records more than 200,000 clones, 70% to 85% of them present only once. This TCR came from a woman aged 40 to 50 who had recovered from COVID-19. The sample was peripheral blood.

The CDR3 is CASSIDRSSGNTIYF. The CDR3 coding sequence is TGTGCCAGTAGTATCGACAGGAGCTCTGGAAACACCATATATTTT. The V call is TRBV19, the J call TRBJ1-3; D may be TRBD1 (6 bases). Germline V gene sequence: CDR1 LNHDA, CDR2 SQIVND (reference sequence). Trimming pared 3 bases from V and 0 bases from J, leaving 9 bases between. The CDR3 has 15 amino acids. The complete variable domain, with remaining parts taken from reference TRBV19 and TRBJ1-3, reads DGGITQSPKYLFRKEGQNVTLSCEQNLNHDAMYWYRQDPGQGLRLIYYSQIVNDFQKGDIAEGYSVSREKKESFPLTVTSAQKNPTAFYLCASSIDRSSGNTIYFGEGSWLTVV.